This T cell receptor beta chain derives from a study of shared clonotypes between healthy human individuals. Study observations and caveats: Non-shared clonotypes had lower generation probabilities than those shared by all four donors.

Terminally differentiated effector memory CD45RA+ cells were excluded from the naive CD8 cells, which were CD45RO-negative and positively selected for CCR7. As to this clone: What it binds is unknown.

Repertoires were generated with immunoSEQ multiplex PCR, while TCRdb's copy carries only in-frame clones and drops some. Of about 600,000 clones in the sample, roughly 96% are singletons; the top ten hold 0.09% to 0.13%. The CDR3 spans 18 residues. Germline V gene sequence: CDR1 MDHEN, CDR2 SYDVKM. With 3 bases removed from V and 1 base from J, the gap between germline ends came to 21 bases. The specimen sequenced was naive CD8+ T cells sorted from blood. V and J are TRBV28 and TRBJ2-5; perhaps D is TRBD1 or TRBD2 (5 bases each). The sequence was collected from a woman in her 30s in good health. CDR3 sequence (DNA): TGTGCCAGCAGTTTCCAAATCCGGGACCGCACCCTCCAAGAGACCCAGTACTTC. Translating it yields CASSFQIRDRTLQETQYF.